The rows below give T cell receptor beta chains drawn from one sample of a study of T cells in Graves' hyperthyroidism and ophthalmopathy. TCRdb re-called the multiplex PCR reads with MiXCR, one entry per CDR3 protein. The sample includes around 420,000 distinct CDR3 sequences, 15% to 18% of them seen just once. Sequenced: blood. Receptors originate from a woman between 18 and 30 years old with Graves' hyperthyroidism. CDR3s include the opening cysteine and the closing phenylalanine or tryptophan. A D gene is named only where the DNA matches it firmly. Size tells how often a clone was seen (once, few, many) or the class of an expanded clone, and some rows leave it out.

D,J,V,size,DNA,CDR3
.,TRBJ2-7,TRBV20-1,many,TGCAGTGCTAGAGATTCTCGAGATTACGAGCAGTACTTC,CSARDSRDYEQYF
.,TRBJ2-7,TRBV18,many,TGTGCCAGCTCAGCCCCCGGGACCCCCTACGAGCAGTACTTC,CASSAPGTPYEQYF
TRBD2,TRBJ2-7,TRBV6-2/TRBV6-3,many,TGTGCCAGCACTAGCGGGGGACACGACTCCTACGAGCAGTACTTC,CASTSGGHDSYEQYF
TRBD2,TRBJ2-2,TRBV18,.,TGTGCCAGCCCAAAACTAGCGGGAGCTACCGGGGAGCTGTTTTTT,CASPKLAGATGELFF
.,TRBJ2-7,TRBV7-9,few,TGTGCCAGCAGCTCGGACCCCAGCTCCTACGAGCAGTACTTC,CASSSDPSSYEQYF
.,TRBJ2-7,TRBV28,few,TGTGCCAGCAGTTTACGCGAATTTCGGCAGTACTTC,CASSLREFRQYF
.,TRBJ1-5,TRBV28,many,TGTGCCAGCAGGGAGGAGATGGAGCCCCAGCATTTT,CASREEMEPQHF
.,TRBJ1-6,TRBV28,few,TGTGCCAGCAGTTTTTTTGGTTCACCCCTCCACTTT,CASSFFGSPLHF
.,TRBJ2-1,TRBV5-1,.,TGCGCCAGCAGCGGATACGTCGGAGACAGCCCCTACAATGAGCAGTTCTTC,CASSGYVGDSPYNEQFF
.,TRBJ2-7,TRBV19,few,TGTGCCAGTAGTCCCGGTCATGGTTCCTACGAGCAGTACTTC,CASSPGHGSYEQYF
TRBD1,TRBJ1-1,TRBV11-2,many,TGTGCCAGCAGCTACGAACAGGGGTTTGGCACTGAAGCTTTCTTT,CASSYEQGFGTEAFF
TRBD2,TRBJ2-3,TRBV6-1,.,TGTGCCAGCACCGTCGGACTAGCCGCAGATACGCAGTATTTT,CASTVGLAADTQYF
TRBD2,TRBJ2-1,TRBV19,.,TGTGCCAGTGGTATTTCCGGGAGGGTTTCCTACAATGAGCAGTTCTTC,CASGISGRVSYNEQFF
.,TRBJ1-4,TRBV28,.,TGTGCCAGCAGTGGAGCTAATGAAAAACTGTTTTTT,CASSGANEKLFF
.,TRBJ2-1,TRBV5-1,many,TGCGCCAGCAAAATGACAAGTCCGGCGGGAAATGAGCAGTTCTTC,CASKMTSPAGNEQFF
.,TRBJ1-1,TRBV5-1,many,TGCGCCAGCAGCTTGACGCAGGGCACTGAAGCTTTCTTT,CASSLTQGTEAFF
.,TRBJ2-2,TRBV28,many,TGTGCCAGCAGTTTAGGCCGGTACACCGGGGAGCTGTTTTTT,CASSLGRYTGELFF
TRBD2,TRBJ2-1,TRBV18,few,TGTGCCAGCTCACCCCTGAGGACTTTACTAGCGGGAGGGCCAAATGAGCAGTTCTTC,CASSPLRTLLAGGPNEQFF
TRBD1,TRBJ2-3,TRBV2,many,TGTGCCAGCACCCCGACAGGGGCCATAGGAGATACGCAGTATTTT,CASTPTGAIGDTQYF
.,TRBJ1-1,TRBV11-2,many,TGTGCCAGCAGCTCGGAGGGGGTCAAAGCTTTCTTT,CASSSEGVKAFF
.,TRBJ1-3,TRBV15,few,TGTGCCACCGCGCCGGGCCTCATCGTTAACACCATATATTTT,CATAPGLIVNTIYF
.,TRBJ1-1,TRBV20-1,many,TGCAGTGCTCAGGGTTCGGCGTACACTGAAGCTTTCTTT,CSAQGSAYTEAFF
.,TRBJ2-3,TRBV6-4,.,TGTGCCAGCAGTGACACTGGCTCAACAGATACGCAGTATTTT,CASSDTGSTDTQYF
TRBD1,TRBJ2-7,TRBV9,few,TGTGCCAGCGGCGACCCGGACAGGGGCCTCTCCTACGAGCAGTACTTC,CASGDPDRGLSYEQYF
.,TRBJ2-1,TRBV27,many,TGTGCCAGCAGTTTATCTAGCGGATATTACAATGAGCAGTTCTTC,CASSLSSGYYNEQFF
TRBD2,TRBJ2-5,TRBV12-3/TRBV12-4,many,TGTGCCAGCAGCCCGGGACTAGCGGGGGTGGCCCAGTACTTC,CASSPGLAGVAQYF
.,TRBJ2-1,TRBV10-3,few,TGTGCCACCAAAGGGATGTACAATGAGCAGTTCTTC,CATKGMYNEQFF
.,TRBJ2-2,TRBV20-1,many,TGCAGTGCTCACGGGACCGGGGAGCTGTTTTTT,CSAHGTGELFF
.,TRBJ1-3,TRBV29-1,few,TGCAGCGTTGCCCCCGTCTCTGGAAACACCATATATTTT,CSVAPVSGNTIYF
TRBD2,TRBJ2-3,TRBV5-1,many,TGCGCCAGCAGCCAAGCGGCGGGAGGGCAATCAGATGCGCAGTATTTT,CASSQAAGGQSDAQYF
.,TRBJ1-3,TRBV6-1,.,TGTGCCAGCAGTGAAGTGGTCCGCGGAAACACCATATATTTT,CASSEVVRGNTIYF
.,TRBJ2-1,TRBV4-3,few,TGCGCCAGCAGCCAACTACTCGTGGATGAGCAGTTCTTC,CASSQLLVDEQFF
TRBD1,TRBJ2-3,TRBV7-2,many,TGTGCCAGCAGCCGACAGACAGGGAGCACAGATACGCAGTATTTT,CASSRQTGSTDTQYF
TRBD2,TRBJ2-3,TRBV11-2,many,TGTGCCAGCAGCTTAGAGATAGCGGGGGCCAGCACAGATACGCAGTATTTT,CASSLEIAGASTDTQYF
.,TRBJ1-1,TRBV12-3/TRBV12-4,.,TGTGCCAGCAGACCCGGGACACGATCGAACACTGAAGCTTTCTTT,CASRPGTRSNTEAFF
.,TRBJ2-2,TRBV11-2,many,TGTGCCAGCAGCCCCGGACCTAGGGCCGGGGAGCTGTTTTTT,CASSPGPRAGELFF
.,TRBJ1-2,TRBV5-1,many,TGCGCCAGCAGCTTGGTGGGAACTAACTATGGCTACACCTTC,CASSLVGTNYGYTF
TRBD1,TRBJ1-5,TRBV9,many,TGTGCCAGCAGCGCGGGACAGGGAGGCCAGCCCCAGCATTTT,CASSAGQGGQPQHF
TRBD2,TRBJ2-4,TRBV7-2,many,TGTGCCAGCAGCCCGGTAGCGGGGGGAAACATTCAGTACTTC,CASSPVAGGNIQYF
TRBD1,TRBJ2-2,TRBV2,many,TGTGCCAGCAGCCCGGACAGGTTTTCGCTGTTTTTT,CASSPDRFSLFF
TRBD1,TRBJ1-3,TRBV12-3/TRBV12-4,many,TGTGCCAGCACCCTGGGACAGGGTGTCGGACTTGTATTTGGAAACACCATATATTTT,CASTLGQGVGLVFGNTIYF
.,TRBJ1-5,TRBV6-1,.,TGTGCCGCAGGAGTGAATAGCAATCAGCCCCAGCATTTT,CAAGVNSNQPQHF
.,TRBJ1-2,TRBV6-1,many,TGTGCCAGCGACTCGACGGTAATGTATACCTATGGCTACACCTTC,CASDSTVMYTYGYTF
.,TRBJ2-1,TRBV7-3,many,TGTGCCAGCAGCTTAAGAAATTCAGCGAATGAGCAGTTCTTC,CASSLRNSANEQFF
TRBD1,TRBJ2-5,TRBV7-7,.,TGTGCTAGCAGCTCCGGGACAGGAGTGGAGACCCAGTACTTC,CASSSGTGVETQYF
.,TRBJ1-2,TRBV11-2,many,TGTGCCAGCAGCCCCCGGGAGTTATCAGGTGGCTACACCTTC,CASSPRELSGGYTF
.,TRBJ2-4,TRBV28,.,TGTGCCAGCAGTTTATGGGGAGGGGGTGGCAAAAACATTCAGTACTTC,CASSLWGGGGKNIQYF
TRBD1,TRBJ1-2,TRBV9,few,TGTGCCAGCAGCCCGAGGACAGGGTTAGACTATGGCTACACCTTC,CASSPRTGLDYGYTF